The source of this T cell receptor (beta chain) is a study of T cells in tumors after PD-1 blockade (dated by TCRdb to about 2019). Study-wide context: Exclusion criteria were prior checkpoint blockade, use of systemic immunosuppressants, or recent radiotherapy or other anti-cancer therapy within 4 weeks. Treatment consisted of either cemiplimab 350 mg every 2 weeks or pembrolizumab 200 mg every 3 weeks. A subset of patients also received ongoing daily vismodegib 150 mg during anti-PD-1 treatment. On average, peripheral blood samples had around 110,000 TCR templates (range about 24,000-280,000) and 36,536 unique clonotypes. Paired single-cell RNA and TCR sequencing was performed on site-matched tumors from BCC or SCC patients before and after anti-PD-1 therapy. To compare blood and tumor clonotypes, bulk TCR sequencing was performed on nine to eleven peripheral blood samples from a few patients. Clinical response was assessed using RECIST version 1.1. The research as a whole found: Around two fifths of tumor TCR clonotypes were found in blood, and some novel exhausted tumor clones appeared in pre-treatment blood, suggesting peripheral recruitment. The source of novel T cell clones was not identified and could include lymphoid organs or rare unexpanded clones within the tumor or its periphery.

In this sample, this clone turned up once. This clone's antigen is unknown. The input lacks base qualities; no much larger clone sits a single base away. A distance of 7 bases separates the germline ends of V and J, which lose 0 bases and 7 bases respectively. Sequences MNHEY (CDR1) and SVGAGI (CDR2) are obtained from the germline V gene. The CDR3 runs 12 residues from the cysteine to the phenylalanine. Left in the record is the CDR3 DNA by itself, 36 bases read in frame from the first base. The immunoSEQ platform was used to carry out deep TCRbeta sequencing. As for the original processing: For further analysis, only productive rearrangements were exported from the immunoSEQ Analyzer. T cell phenotypes were assigned to bulk TCRbeta clonotypes by matching the clonotypes to single-cell RNA+TCR-seq clones that had the same TCRbeta sequence. Clone enrichment in tumor was computed as tumor frequency divided by PBMC frequency from bulk TCR sequencing. GLIPH was used to group TCRs into specificity groups, clusters of distinct TCRs likely recognizing common antigens via shared CDR3 motifs. TCRdb carries this immuneACCESS record with in-frame sequences only. Its versions omit some clonotypes, under half of them owing to an unresolved V gene in the studies checked, with the rest unexplained. That table is the source of V, J and clone size, and D and trimming were worked out from the DNA. This sample gives 45,000 to 60,000 clones in total; 75% to 80% of them show up just once. The ten largest account for approximately 15% of the sample.

The sample's time point label, in plain terms: before anti-PD-1 therapy. Genomic DNA extracted from tumor biopsies or peripheral blood was used for bulk TCRbeta sequencing, with input ranging from about 600 ng to 6,004 ng. All patients had histologically proven advanced or metastatic basal or squamous cell carcinoma and were poor candidates for surgical resection. The basal cell carcinoma cohort comprised about a dozen patients, of whom about eight had bulk tumor TCR sequencing. In this chain, TRBV6-5 is recombined with TRBJ2-7, with TRBD1 as a weak D call on 5 bases. The origin of this receptor is a human donor with basal cell carcinoma. Sequencing was performed on PBMCs, taken before anti-PD-1 treatment. Here is the DNA: TGTGCCAGCAGTTACTCGAAGGGGGAGCAGTACTTC. This encodes CASSYSKGEQYF.